The 16 T cell receptor beta chains below come from one sample, sequenced in a study of cytomegalovirus exposure and HLA in healthy donors (dated by TCRdb to the late 2010s). Library preparation employed the immunoSEQ multiplex PCR assay. The table was pulled from immuneACCESS by TCRdb, which kept in-frame rearrangements only. Such tables lose some clones; where checked, under half of the loss comes from unresolved V genes, and the rest has no known cause. The sample includes roughly 62,000 clones, with 85% to 95% observed a single time. Of the sample, under 3% is held by the ten largest clones. The sample was PBMCs. Source of these receptors: a man aged 18-30 years in good health and CMV-seronegative.

The chain employs TRBV4-1 and TRBJ2-3, with TRBD1 matching 8 bases. The trim removed 2 bases at V and 3 bases at J, leaving 4 bases unmatched. The CDR3 extends over 15 amino acids. Germline CDR1 is MGHRA and CDR2 is YSYEKL. The chain's CDR3 is CASSQQGARTDTQYF. The CDR3 DNA reads as TGCGCCAGCAGCCAACAGGGGGCGAGGACAGATACGCAGTATTTT.

J is TRBJ1-5 and V is TRBV19; 8 bases agree with TRBD1. The germline gives CDR1 LNHDA, CDR2 SQIVND (reference sequence). J gave up 3 bases and V 4 bases, and 8 bases lay outside the gene matches. This CDR3 contains 16 residues. CDR3 sequence reads: CASSTYRGGNNQPQHF. The CDR3 nucleotides read TGTGCCAGTAGTACCTACAGGGGGGGAAACAATCAGCCCCAGCATTTT. Full variable domain (outside the CDR3, taken from reference TRBV19 and TRBJ1-5): DGGITQSPKYLFRKEGQNVTLSCEQNLNHDAMYWYRQDPGQGLRLIYYSQIVNDFQKGDIAEGYSVSREKKESFPLTVTSAQKNPTAFYLCASSTYRGGNNQPQHFGDGTRLSIL.

The chain recombines TRBV13 with TRBJ2-7; 8 bases map to TRBD1. The CDR3 contains 16 residues. J gave up 6 bases and V 2 bases, and 12 bases lay outside the gene matches. CDR1 is PRHDT and CDR2 is FYEKMQ in the germline V gene (reference sequence). The CDR3 reads CASSLRGTGNRREQYF. The CDR3 DNA is TGTGCCAGCAGCTTAAGAGGGACAGGAAATCGCCGCGAGCAGTACTTC.

V usage is TRBV19 and J usage is TRBJ2-2, with TRBD2 matching 9 bases. The CDR3 is 15 amino acids. The ends lost 3 bases at V and 5 bases at J; junction bases unmatched: 4. CDR1 LNHDA and CDR2 SQIVND come from the germline V gene (reference sequence). The CDR3 here is CASSITLAGTGELFF. DNA for the CDR3: TGTGCCAGTAGTATCACGCTAGCGGGGACCGGGGAGCTGTTTTTT.

The chain is built from TRBV2 and TRBJ2-5; D is ambiguous. The ends were cut back, 8 bases at V and 4 bases at J, with 8 bases in the middle. The CDR3 sequence is 11 residues long. Looked up from germline, CDR1 is SNHLY and CDR2 is FYNNEI. The CDR3 region has the DNA TGTGCCAGCTTAGCTGGAGAGACCCAGTACTTC. Protein sequence: CASLAGETQYF.

The V call is TRBV5-6, the J call TRBJ2-7; D gene ambiguous. Germline V gene sequence: CDR1 SGHDT, CDR2 YYEEEE. V lost 4 bases and J lost 3, with 20 bases in between. There are 16 residues in the CDR3. The DNA of the CDR3 is TGTGCCAGCAGCCACATTAGCTCCGAGCCCCTCTACGAGCAGTACTTC. It yields the protein CASSHISSEPLYEQYF.

This chain joins TRBV5-6 and TRBJ2-2, with TRBD2 identical over 7 bases. CDR3 length: 16 amino acids. Trimming cost V 1 base and J 0 bases; bases outside gene matches: 3. Germline loops: CDR1 SGHDT, CDR2 YYEEEE. The CDR3 loop reads CASSLPAGTNTGELFF. In nucleotides, the CDR3 is TGTGCCAGCAGCTTGCCAGCGGGAACGAACACCGGGGAGCTGTTTTTT. The full variable domain, completed using reference TRBV5-6 and TRBJ2-2, is DAGVTQSPTHLIKTRGQQVTLRCSPKSGHDTVSWYQQALGQGPQFIFQYYEEEERQRGNFPDRFSGHQFPNYSSELNVNALLLGDSALYLCASSLPAGTNTGELFFGEGSRLTVL.

The chain carries TRBV5-6 and TRBJ2-2, with 7 bases fitting TRBD1. Trimming at V came to 4 bases and at J to 0 bases, leaving 6 bases not matched to a gene. Germline V gene data show CDR1 as SGHDT and CDR2 as YYEEEE. The CDR3 is 16 amino acids. CDR3 amino acids: CASSAPDRTNTGELFF. The DNA for the CDR3 is TGTGCCAGCAGCGCCCCGGACAGGACGAACACCGGGGAGCTGTTTTTT.

The genes are TRBV11-2 and TRBJ2-3, with TRBD2 matching over 9 bases. The CDR3 is 16 amino acids. Germline loops: CDR1 SGHAT, CDR2 FQNNGV. After removal of 1 base from V and 2 bases from J, the junction contained 4 bases not matched to a gene. Written as DNA, the CDR3 is TGTGCCAGCAGCTTAGTTCCTAGCGGGAACACAGATACGCAGTATTTT. Translation: CASSLVPSGNTDTQYF.

CDR3 protein: CASSLGQGADTEAFF. The CDR3 DNA is TGCGCCAGCAGCTTGGGACAGGGAGCGGACACTGAAGCTTTCTTT. This sequence joins TRBV5-1 and TRBJ1-1, with 7 bases aligning to TRBD1. The CDR3 sequence is 15 residues long. CDR1 is SGHRS, CDR2 YFSETQ, per germline. V shed 0 bases, J shed 3 bases, and the junction held 5 bases outside the gene matches.

This rearrangement joins TRBV19 to TRBJ1-2; D is possibly TRBD1 (6 bases). The germline V and J ends were trimmed by 6 bases and 4 bases, with 15 bases remaining between them. The CDR3 extends over 14 amino acids. Germline lookup yields CDR1 LNHDA and CDR2 SQIVND (reference sequence). The CDR3 nucleotides read TGTGCCAGTAGAGACGCGGGAGGGGGCTATGGCTACACCTTC. It specifies CASRDAGGGYGYTF. The variable domain in full, with the rest retrieved from reference TRBV19 and TRBJ1-2, is DGGITQSPKYLFRKEGQNVTLSCEQNLNHDAMYWYRQDPGQGLRLIYYSQIVNDFQKGDIAEGYSVSREKKESFPLTVTSAQKNPTAFYLCASRDAGGGYGYTFGSGTRLTVV.

The chain employs TRBV2 and TRBJ2-3, with 8 bases lining up with TRBD1. V was pared by 1 base and J by 0 bases, with 12 bases of the junction left unmatched. The V gene's germline CDR1 is SNHLY and CDR2 FYNNEI. The CDR3 consists of 19 residues. The CDR3 bases are TGTGCCAGCAGTGAAGATAACCCCAGGGGGCTCGCTAGCACAGATACGCAGTATTTT. Protein sequence: CASSEDNPRGLASTDTQYF.

The V and J genes are TRBV7-9 and TRBJ2-7, with D perhaps matching TRBD1 (6 bases). This CDR3 has 17 residues. Between the trimmed V and J ends, which lost 1 base and 1 base, there was a span of 17 bases. CDR1 is SEHNR, CDR2 FQNEAQ, per germline (reference sequence). The CDR3 DNA is TGTGCCAGCAGCTTAGAGGCCTCGGGACATTCTTCCTACGAGCAGTACTTC. Its translation: CASSLEASGHSSYEQYF.

This clone was seen once. The V gene is TRBV28, the J gene TRBJ2-1; 13 bases line up with TRBD2. Germline V gene data show CDR1 as MDHEN and CDR2 as SYDVKM. V lost 6 bases to trimming and J lost 6 bases; unmatched junction nucleotides: 11. CDR3 length equals 17 residues. For the CDR3, the DNA is TGTGCCAGCAGCCTGATTCGACTAGCGGGAGGTCGCAATGAGCAGTTCTTC. Protein sequence: CASSLIRLAGGRNEQFF.

The rearrangement joins TRBV6-5 to TRBJ1-2, with no clear D. The CDR3 is 15 residues long. Germline V CDR1 and CDR2: MNHEY, SVGAGI. The ends were cut back, 7 bases at V and 2 bases at J, with 17 bases in the middle. The CDR3 nucleotides are TGTGCCAGCACCCTTAGGAGGGCCCGCAACTATGGCTACACCTTC. It encodes CASTLRRARNYGYTF.

The count of this clone is one. V and J are TRBV6-1 and TRBJ1-1, with 9 bases identical to TRBD1. Trimming at V came to 3 bases and at J to 11 bases, leaving 10 bases not matched to a gene. Germline values: CDR1 MNHNS, CDR2 SASEGT. The CDR3 loop spans 14 amino acids. The CDR3 loop is CASSDLYRTGDAFF. CDR3 coding DNA: TGTGCCAGCAGTGACCTATATAGGACAGGGGACGCTTTCTTT.